The entry below describes one T cell receptor beta chain. The entry originates in a study of preoperative IRX-2 immunotherapy in early breast cancer. The method was immunoSEQ multiplex PCR; TCRdb's version includes in-frame clones alone and lacks a portion of them. The top ten hold approximately 1.1% of the sample, which has about 42,000 clones, around 77% seen once. V was pared by 4 bases and J by 4 bases, with 10 bases between. CDR1 and CDR2 (germline): KGHSH, LQKENI. The CDR3 has 14 residues. The treatment here: preoperative locoregional IRX-2 cytokine immunotherapy. This phase Ib study tested locoregional IRX-2 cytokine immunotherapy given before surgery.

V gene TRBV18 combines with J gene TRBJ2-2; D is unresolved. Sample: tumor tissue, taken after IRX-2 immunotherapy. The TCR originated in a human donor with breast cancer. The CDR3 sequence: CASSLGLGTGELFF. CDR3 nucleotide sequence: TGTGCCAGCTCACTCGGGTTGGGCACCGGGGAGCTGTTTTTT.